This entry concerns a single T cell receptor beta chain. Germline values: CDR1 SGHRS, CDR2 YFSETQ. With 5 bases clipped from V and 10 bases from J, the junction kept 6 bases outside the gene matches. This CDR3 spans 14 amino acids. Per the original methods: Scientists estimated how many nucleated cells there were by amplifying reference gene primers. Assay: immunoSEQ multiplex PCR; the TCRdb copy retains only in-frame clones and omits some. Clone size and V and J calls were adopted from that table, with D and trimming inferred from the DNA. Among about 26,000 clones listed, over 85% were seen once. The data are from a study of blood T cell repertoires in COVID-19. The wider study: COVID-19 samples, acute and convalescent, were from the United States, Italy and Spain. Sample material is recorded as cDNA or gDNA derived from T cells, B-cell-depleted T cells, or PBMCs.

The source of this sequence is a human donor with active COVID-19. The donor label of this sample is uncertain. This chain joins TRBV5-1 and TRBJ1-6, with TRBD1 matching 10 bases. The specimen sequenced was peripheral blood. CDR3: CASRTGGAQSPLHF. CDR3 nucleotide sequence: TGCGCCAGCAGGACAGGGGGCGCCCAATCACCCCTCCACTTT.